This TCR beta chain came from a study of shared clonotypes between healthy human individuals. Overall study: Used for every donor were three CD4 naive, three CD4 memory, two CD8 naive and one CD8 memory plate.

Generated by immunoSEQ multiplex PCR, the TCRdb table keeps only in-frame clones and is missing some. The sample lists around 1.6 million clones, 95% to 99% occurring once. V shed 6 bases and J shed 5 bases, with 16 bases lying between them. CDR3 length equals 13 residues. Germline CDR1 and CDR2: SQVTM and ANQGSEA. The chain is built from TRBV29-1 and TRBJ1-1, with D hard to call. The sequence derives from a man aged 25-45 years in good health. The sequenced sample consisted of naive CD4+ T cells sorted from blood. Subset indicated: CD45RA+ positively selected. The DNA of the CDR3 is TGCAGCGTAGCTAGGGAATCGGGAACTGAAGCTTTCTTT. Encoded protein: CSVARESGTEAFF.